The 31 T cell receptor beta chains presented below share a single source sample, sequenced in a study of T cells after yellow fever vaccination. MiXCR, applied by TCRdb to the 5' RACE reads, yields one record per CDR3 protein. This repertoire shows about 340,000 distinct CDR3 sequences, around 3.9% found once; its top ten account for roughly a quarter. Sequences were derived from PBMCs, sampled 5 days after the yellow fever booster vaccination. These receptors were obtained from a man younger than 35 who received the YFV17D yellow fever vaccine.

The rearrangement links TRBV5-1 to TRBJ2-5; 8 positions match TRBD1. Germline CDR1 reads SGHRS; CDR2 reads YFSETQ. V gave up 0 bases and J gave up 5 bases; unmatched junction bases: 6. This CDR3 is 15 amino acids long. CDR3 residues: CASSLGRGHQETQYF. CDR3 DNA: TGCGCCAGCAGCTTGGGCAGGGGGCATCAGGAGACCCAGTACTTC.

This sequence joins TRBV28 and TRBJ2-5; 7 bases are a match to TRBD1. Germline V lookup: CDR1 MDHEN, CDR2 SYDVKM. V gave up 6 bases and J gave up 5 bases; unmatched junction bases: 9. The CDR3 consists of 14 residues. CDR3 protein: CASRPTGSTETQYF. The DNA for the CDR3 is TGTGCCAGCAGACCGACAGGGAGTACGGAGACCCAGTACTTC.

This clonotype was detected only a few times. The chain employs TRBV12-3 or TRBV12-4 and TRBJ2-3; D might be TRBD1 (6 bases). The V and J ends lost 6 bases and 4 bases respectively, with 11 bases between them. CDR3 length: 13 amino acids. The CDR3, as DNA: TGTGCCAGCAGACAGGGTAATTCAGATACGCAGTATTTT. This encodes CASRQGNSDTQYF.

V is TRBV10-3 and J is TRBJ1-1; D unclear. Germline loops: CDR1 ENHRY, CDR2 SYGVKD. V lost 10 bases and J 11 bases, leaving 20 bases between the germline ends. The CDR3 runs 12 residues. For the CDR3, the DNA is TGTGCCACCAATGAGGCTGGCGGGATTGCTTTCTTT. Its translation is CATNEAGGIAFF.

This clonotype was observed many times. This sequence joins TRBV12-3 or TRBV12-4 and TRBJ1-5; 11 nucleotides match TRBD1. The length of the CDR3 is 15 residues. After removal of 4 bases from V and 6 bases from J, the junction contained 5 bases not matched to a gene. The CDR3 DNA follows: TGTGCCAGCAGTTACCCGGGACAGGGGGGTCAGCCCCAGCATTTT. Translation: CASSYPGQGGQPQHF.

This clonotype was picked up many times. The chain carries TRBV7-3 and TRBJ2-1; D might be TRBD2 (6 bases). Germline values: CDR1 SGHTA, CDR2 FQGTGA. CDR3 size: 15 residues. Trimming left V 3 bases short and J 2 bases short, with 11 bases between. CDR3 in DNA: TGTGCCAGCAGCTTGGTCCGGACTACCTACAATGAGCAGTTCTTC. Translating it yields CASSLVRTTYNEQFF.

This clonotype was counted a few times. This chain links TRBV4-3 with TRBJ1-5, with D possibly being TRBD1 (5 bases). Trimming took off 0 bases at V and 2 bases at J, with 11 bases between the two ends. Germline lookup yields CDR1 LGHNA and CDR2 YSLEER. CDR3 length: 16 amino acids. The CDR3 spells CASSQDLGQGNQPQHF. CDR3 nucleotide sequence: TGCGCCAGCAGCCAAGATCTGGGGCAGGGCAATCAGCCCCAGCATTTT.

This clonotype appeared many times. The rearrangement links TRBV4-3 to TRBJ2-2; the D call may be TRBD1 or TRBD2 (5 bases each). The V and J ends lost 0 bases and 6 bases respectively, with 17 bases between them. From germline, CDR1 is LGHNA and CDR2 YSLEER. This CDR3 is built from 17 residues. The CDR3 here is CASSQDRARGIAGELFF. CDR3 nucleotides: TGCGCCAGCAGCCAAGATAGAGCTCGGGGCATCGCCGGGGAGCTGTTTTTT.

This chain connects TRBV7-9 to TRBJ1-1, with TRBD1 identical over 7 bases. V gave up 6 bases and J gave up 4 bases; unmatched junction bases: 11. The CDR3 extends over 15 amino acids. Germline V gene lookup returns CDR1 SEHNR and CDR2 FQNEAQ (reference sequence). This chain's CDR3 is CASSYTGVGGTEAFF. DNA for the CDR3: TGTGCCAGCAGTTACACAGGGGTAGGCGGCACTGAAGCTTTCTTT. The variable domain in full, with the rest retrieved from reference TRBV7-9 and TRBJ1-1, is DTGVSQNPRHKITKRGQNVTFRCDPISEHNRLYWYRQTLGQGPEFLTYFQNEAQLEKSRLLSDRFSAERPKGSFSTLEIQRTEQGDSAMYLCASSYTGVGGTEAFFGQGTRLTVV.

The chain recombines TRBV6-5 with TRBJ2-4; D perhaps matches TRBD1 (6 bases). CDR1 is MNHEY, CDR2 SVGAGI, per germline. This CDR3 is built from 16 residues. Trimming removed 8 bases at V and 0 bases at J, with 17 bases between. The CDR3 DNA is TGTGCCAGCGTAGCTCAGGGGCGACTAGCCAAAAACATTCAGTACTTC. Amino acids: CASVAQGRLAKNIQYF.

This clonotype was found a few times. The rearrangement uses TRBV5-6 and TRBJ2-2, with D perhaps matching TRBD1 (5 bases). Germline CDR1 is SGHDT and CDR2 is YYEEEE. The V end was cut by 2 bases, the J end by 0 bases, with 11 bases between. CDR3 length equals 16 residues. The CDR3 sequence: CASSFPPGTNTGELFF. DNA of the CDR3: TGTGCCAGCAGCTTTCCTCCAGGGACGAACACCGGGGAGCTGTTTTTT.

This clonotype appeared a few times. This chain connects TRBV7-9 to TRBJ2-3, with D maybe TRBD1 (6 bases). V lost 4 bases to trimming and J lost 3 bases, with 14 bases between them. The V gene's germline CDR1 is SEHNR and CDR2 FQNEAQ (reference sequence). The CDR3 is 15 residues long. The CDR3 DNA is TGTGCCAGCAGCTCCTACAGGGTATGGACAGATACGCAGTATTTT. It yields the protein CASSSYRVWTDTQYF.

This clonotype was seen a handful of times. The gene calls are TRBV6-2 or TRBV6-3 and TRBJ2-7; 8 bases fit TRBD1. The V segment lost 6 bases and the J segment 3 bases; nucleotides outside the gene matches: 4. Germline V gene sequence: CDR1 MNHEY, CDR2 SVGEGT. The CDR3 extends over 13 amino acids. CDR3 coding DNA: TGTGCCAGCAGAACCGGGACAGGCTACGAGCAGTACGTC. It is translated as CASRTGTGYEQYV.

This sequence joins TRBV18 and TRBJ2-1; perhaps TRBD1 as D (5 bases). This CDR3 spans 14 amino acids. Trimming cost V 7 bases and J 8 bases, with 18 bases left between them. Germline V lookup: CDR1 KGHSH, CDR2 LQKENI. The CDR3 sequence is CASWGGGYSDEQFF. The CDR3 DNA is TGTGCCAGCTGGGGCGGCGGATACTCCGATGAGCAGTTCTTC.

This clonotype showed up many times. The genes are TRBV6-1 and TRBJ1-6, with 8 bases fitting TRBD1. The germline V gene has CDR1 MNHNS and CDR2 SASEGT. This CDR3 spans 15 amino acids. The V segment lost 4 bases and the J segment 14 bases; nucleotides outside the gene matches: 13. CDR3 in DNA: TGTGCCAGCAGTGGACGACAGGGGTTACCTCCGTCCCTCCACTTT. Amino acid sequence: CASSGRQGLPPSLHF.

This clonotype was found many times. The gene calls are TRBV6-5 and TRBJ1-1; a weak D match, TRBD1 (5 bases). Germline V gene data show CDR1 as MNHEY and CDR2 as SVGAGI. The CDR3 covers 12 residues. V lost 2 bases and J 6 bases, leaving 7 bases between the germline ends. The CDR3 nucleotides read TGTGCCAGCAGTTACGGAGGGGCTGAAGCTTTCTTT. Translation gives CASSYGGAEAFF.

The CDR3 DNA sequence: TGTGCCAGCAGCTTAGTTGGGACAGGGGGCATTCAGCCCCAGCATTTT. Translated, it gives CASSLVGTGGIQPQHF. The V and J genes are TRBV7-8 and TRBJ1-5; TRBD1 matches 12 bases. V shed 1 base and J 6 bases; nucleotides not matched to a gene: 4. The germline V gene encodes CDR1 SGHVS and CDR2 FQNEAQ. The CDR3 is made up of 16 amino acids.

This clonotype was observed a handful of times. This chain's CDR3 is CASSEDPNQPQHF. CDR3 DNA sequence: TGTGCCAGCAGCGAGGACCCCAATCAGCCCCAGCATTTT. This sequence joins TRBV5-4 and TRBJ1-5; no firm D call. Trimming stripped 4 bases from V and 3 bases from J, with 8 bases between. CDR1 and CDR2 from the germline V gene are SGHNT and YYREEE (reference sequence). The CDR3 has 13 amino acids.

This clonotype was counted ten times or more. The chain couples TRBV7-9 to TRBJ2-1; 7 nucleotides agree with TRBD1. The V and J ends lost 10 bases and 5 bases, in that order; junction bases with no gene match: 5. The CDR3 consists of 12 residues. Germline V lookup: CDR1 SEHNR, CDR2 FQNEAQ (reference sequence). The CDR3 reads CATSTGDNEQFF. In nucleotides, the CDR3 is TGTGCCACCTCCACAGGGGACAATGAGCAGTTCTTC.

This sequence joins TRBV6-6 and TRBJ1-6; maybe TRBD1 (5 bases). CDR1 is MNHNY and CDR2 is SVGAGI in the germline V gene (reference sequence). Trimming took 8 bases from V and 1 from J, leaving 15 bases between them. The CDR3 extends over 16 amino acids. CDR3 residues: CASFLREGSYNSPLHF. CDR3 bases: TGTGCCAGCTTCCTCAGGGAGGGGTCCTATAATTCACCCCTCCACTTT.

This clonotype appeared once. The V gene is TRBV18, the J gene TRBJ1-3, with no clear D. The CDR3 loop spans 17 amino acids. Germline CDR1 KGHSH, CDR2 LQKENI. The V end was cut by 4 bases, the J end by 4 bases, with 20 bases between. The CDR3 loop reads CASSLLAERGVGNTIYF. The CDR3 DNA reads TGTGCCAGCTCACTTTTGGCGGAGAGAGGTGTGGGAAACACCATATATTTT.

This clonotype came up many times. The chain combines TRBV7-9 with TRBJ2-4; 8 bases are shared with TRBD1. Germline loops: CDR1 SEHNR, CDR2 FQNEAQ (reference sequence). The CDR3 loop spans 14 amino acids. V dropped 6 bases and J dropped 5; count of bases not matched to a gene: 6. CDR3 in DNA: TGTGCCAGCAGTCCCCCACAGGGGGAAAACATTCAGTACTTC. Translated: CASSPPQGENIQYF. Full variable domain (remainder filled in from reference TRBV7-9 and TRBJ2-4): DTGVSQNPRHKITKRGQNVTFRCDPISEHNRLYWYRQTLGQGPEFLTYFQNEAQLEKSRLLSDRFSAERPKGSFSTLEIQRTEQGDSAMYLCASSPPQGENIQYFGAGTRLSVL.

This chain connects TRBV5-1 to TRBJ2-7, with D possibly matching TRBD1 (5 bases). The CDR3 runs to 14 residues. Per germline, CDR1 SGHRS and CDR2 YFSETQ. The V and J ends lost 4 bases and 3 bases respectively, with 14 bases between them. The CDR3 protein is CASSLVTDFYEQYF. In nucleotides, the CDR3 is TGCGCCAGCAGCCTAGTGACAGATTTCTACGAGCAGTACTTC.

This clonotype turned up a few times. V and J are TRBV5-1 and TRBJ2-3; maybe TRBD2 (6 bases). CDR1 and CDR2 from the germline V gene are SGHRS and YFSETQ. There are 15 residues in the CDR3. The ends were cut back, 0 bases at V and 2 bases at J, with 10 bases in the middle. In DNA form, the CDR3 reads TGCGCCAGCAGCTTGGGGGCTAGCGTCACAGATACGCAGTATTTT. The encoded protein is CASSLGASVTDTQYF. Combining the CDR3 with reference TRBV5-1 and TRBJ2-3 gives the whole variable domain KAGVTQTPRYLIKTRGQQVTLSCSPISGHRSVSWYQQTPGQGLQFLFEYFSETQRNKGNFPGRFSGRQFSNSRSEMNVSTLELGDSALYLCASSLGASVTDTQYFGPGTRLTVL.

This clonotype has just a few counts. The chain couples TRBV5-4 to TRBJ1-1, with TRBD1 identical over 7 bases. This CDR3 has 16 residues. V shed 2 bases and J 3 bases; nucleotides not matched to a gene: 10. Germline V lookup: CDR1 SGHNT, CDR2 YYREEE (reference sequence). This chain's CDR3 is CASSFPLQGVDTEAFF. CDR3 nucleotides: TGTGCCAGCAGCTTTCCTCTTCAGGGGGTTGACACTGAAGCTTTCTTT.

The chain joins TRBV27 to TRBJ2-7, with D maybe TRBD1 (6 bases). The CDR3 loop spans 15 amino acids. Germline V CDR1 and CDR2: MNHEY, SMNVEV (reference sequence). V lost 6 bases to trimming and J lost 1 base, with 16 bases between them. In DNA, the CDR3 is TGTGCCAGCAGGGAAACAACAGGGAATTCCTACGAGCAGTACTTC. Amino acid sequence: CASRETTGNSYEQYF.

V gene TRBV6-5 combines with J gene TRBJ1-2; 7 bases fit TRBD1. With 0 bases clipped from V and 4 bases from J, the junction kept 8 bases outside the gene matches. Germline CDR1 is MNHEY and CDR2 is SVGAGI. This CDR3 spans 16 amino acids. The chain's CDR3 is CASSYSGGGNLYGYTF. DNA for the CDR3: TGTGCCAGCAGTTACTCGGGAGGGGGCAATCTCTATGGCTACACCTTC.

The table lists this clonotype with a few counts. This chain links TRBV30 with TRBJ1-1; D might be TRBD1 (6 bases). This CDR3 has 13 amino acids. Germline assignment: CDR1 GTSNPN and CDR2 SVGIG (reference sequence). Trimming stripped 5 bases from V and 2 bases from J, with 12 bases between. The CDR3 region is CAWSATGNTEAFF. In DNA form, the CDR3 reads TGTGCCTGGTCCGCGACAGGTAACACTGAAGCTTTCTTT.

This sequence joins TRBV5-1 and TRBJ1-5; 12 bases align to TRBD1. The junction had 11 bases not matched to a gene; V was cut back by 2 bases and J by 5 bases. The CDR3 is 18 amino acids. Germline assignment: CDR1 SGHRS and CDR2 YFSETQ. CDR3 in amino acids: CASSLYPPGQGADQPQHF. The CDR3 nucleotides read TGCGCCAGCAGCTTATATCCCCCGGGACAGGGGGCCGATCAGCCCCAGCATTTT.

The chain carries TRBV6-1 and TRBJ1-1; no firm D call. Per the germline V gene, CDR1 is MNHNS and CDR2 is SASEGT. V was pared by 2 bases and J by 1 base, with 8 bases between. The CDR3 spans 14 residues. Written as DNA, the CDR3 is TGTGCCAGCAGTGAACCGCCGGGGAACACTGAAGCTTTCTTT. It yields the protein CASSEPPGNTEAFF.

This clonotype was seen a few times. The chain combines TRBV5-6 with TRBJ2-7; the D gene could be TRBD1 or TRBD2 (5 bases each). Trimming stripped 7 bases from V and 7 bases from J, with 21 bases between. This CDR3 is 14 amino acids long. From germline, CDR1 is SGHDT and CDR2 YYEEEE. In DNA, the CDR3 is TGTGCCAGCGGACCTCCGGGACGACGGAGGGAGCAGTACTTC. Protein product: CASGPPGRRREQYF.